The next 6 T cell receptor beta chains were all read from a single sample in a study of technical replicates of blood from a few donors. Produced via immunoSEQ multiplex PCR; TCRdb's table is partial and in-frame only. The table lists almost 90,000 clones, about 95% of them singletons. The sample comprised T cells isolated from PBMCs. These TCRs come from a human donor in good health.

The gene calls are TRBV9 and TRBJ2-3; D perhaps matches TRBD2 (5 bases). Germline-derived CDR1 and CDR2 are SGDLS and YYNGEE. The CDR3 runs to 15 residues. Between the trimmed V and J ends, which lost 3 bases and 0 bases, there was a span of 11 bases. The CDR3 sequence is CASSGGLTSTDTQYF. CDR3 nucleotide sequence: TGTGCCAGCAGCGGAGGACTGACTAGCACAGATACGCAGTATTTT.

This chain connects TRBV9 to TRBJ2-1; 14 nucleotides align to TRBD2. This CDR3 region has 16 residues. Looked up from germline, CDR1 is SGDLS and CDR2 is YYNGEE. With 3 bases clipped from V and 2 bases from J, the junction kept 1 base outside the gene matches. In DNA, the CDR3 is TGTGCCAGCAGCGCGGGACTAGCGGGGGCCTACAATGAGCAGTTCTTC. Its protein is CASSAGLAGAYNEQFF.

V and J are TRBV9 and TRBJ2-2, with D maybe TRBD2 (6 bases). The germline CDR1 and CDR2 sequences are SGDLS and YYNGEE. The CDR3 consists of 17 residues. Between the trimmed V and J ends, which lost 2 bases and 1 base, there was a span of 15 bases. This chain's CDR3 is CASSVRTSGENTGELFF. CDR3 coding DNA: TGTGCCAGCAGCGTGAGAACGTCGGGAGAGAACACCGGGGAGCTGTTTTTT.

The chain recombines TRBV6-5 with TRBJ1-1, with D possibly being TRBD1 (6 bases). CDR1 is MNHEY and CDR2 is SVGAGI in the germline V gene. V was pared by 6 bases and J by 7 bases, with 9 bases between. The CDR3 totals 11 residues. CDR3 residues: CASRDSLEAFF. The CDR3 coding sequence is TGTGCCAGCAGGGACAGCCTTGAAGCTTTCTTT.

The chain has TRBV11-2 and TRBJ2-2; D is possibly TRBD1 (5 bases). The CDR3 is 14 residues long. Between the trimmed V and J ends, which lost 0 bases and 9 bases, there was a span of 11 bases. From germline, CDR1 is SGHAT and CDR2 FQNNGV. CDR3 DNA: TGTGCCAGCAGCTTAGAGCGCCAGGGCAGGGAGCTGTTTTTT. Translating gives CASSLERQGRELFF. The entire variable domain, with the rest obtained from reference TRBV11-2 and TRBJ2-2, is as follows: EAGVAQSPRYKIIEKRQSVAFWCNPISGHATLYWYQQILGQGPKLLIQFQNNGVVDDSQLPKDRFSAERLKGVDSTLKIQPAKLEDSAVYLCASSLERQGRELFFGEGSRLTVL.

The CDR3 reads CATRRGLSYEQYF. The CDR3 bases are TGTGCCACCCGCAGGGGGCTCTCCTACGAGCAGTACTTC. The rearrangement uses TRBV27 and TRBJ2-7; 8 bases match TRBD1. This CDR3 has 13 amino acids. The ends lost 10 bases at V and 0 bases at J; junction bases unmatched: 5. CDR1 and CDR2 from the germline V gene are MNHEY and SMNVEV (reference sequence).